This T cell receptor (beta chain) emerged from a study of early stage breast cancer tumors. Study-level information: Most invasive tumors, about 75% of the 16, were ER+/PR+/HER2-. Study outcomes and limitations: Tumors had 2 to 3-fold higher T cell density and higher clonality than adjacent normal breast tissue. Comparing each tissue with blood distinguished tumor from normal in 14 of 16 patients.

As to this clone: The antigen remains unidentified.

Unmatched junction bases numbered 5, after V lost 3 bases and J lost 5 bases. CDR1 MNHNS and CDR2 SASEGT come from the germline V gene. The CDR3 consists of 14 residues. TCRdb keeps only in-frame clones here, not all; method: immunoSEQ multiplex PCR. The sample contains about 36,000 clones, under 80% of which appear only once. The chain employs TRBV6-1 and TRBJ2-7; 9 bases match TRBD2. The sequence was collected from a person aged 55-75 years with breast cancer. Sequencing was done on a sample of blood. CDR3 loop: CASSELAGFDEQYF. CDR3 nucleotide sequence: TGTGCCAGCAGTGAGCTAGCGGGGTTCGACGAGCAGTACTTC.